The 5 T cell receptor beta chains listed next were all sequenced from one sample in a study of blood T cells in healthy people across ages. Then a second PCR, running roughly 7 to 11 cycles, was carried out with a sample-barcoded 5' primer and a J-beta primer mix. TCRdb itself ran the 5' RACE reads through MiXCR, one entry per CDR3 protein. Here the sample spans around 1.5 million distinct CDR3 sequences, almost 60% being singletons. The specimen was blood. The origin of the receptors is a man aged 18 to 29 in good health.

A few counts support this clonotype. V is TRBV27 and J is TRBJ2-3; D not resolved. CDR1 is MNHEY, CDR2 SMNVEV, per germline (reference sequence). The CDR3 sequence is 14 residues long. Trimming took off 3 bases at V and 3 bases at J, with 10 bases between the two ends. The CDR3 sequence is CASSLVTRTDTQYF. The CDR3 DNA is TGTGCCAGCAGTTTGGTCACGAGAACAGATACGCAGTATTTT.

This clonotype turned up a few times. V is TRBV28 and J is TRBJ1-2, with D possibly being TRBD1 (5 bases). The V and J ends lost 5 bases and 5 bases respectively, with 12 bases between them. The CDR3 contains 13 residues. Germline-derived CDR1 and CDR2 are MDHEN and SYDVKM. CDR3 bases: TGTGCCAGCAGTCTTAGCAGGGTTTATGGCTACACCTTC. This sequence encodes CASSLSRVYGYTF.

J is TRBJ2-3 and V is TRBV9; no definite D call. The CDR3 runs to 15 residues. V lost 0 bases and J lost 0, with 8 bases in between. In germline, CDR1 is SGDLS, CDR2 YYNGEE. CDR3 bases: TGTGCCAGCAGCGTAGCTACAGTTAGCACAGATACGCAGTATTTT. Translating it yields CASSVATVSTDTQYF.

This clonotype occurred a few times. V and J are TRBV27 and TRBJ2-7; D ambiguous. There are 18 residues in the CDR3. Looked up from germline, CDR1 is MNHEY and CDR2 is SMNVEV (reference sequence). V lost 1 base and J lost 4, with 23 bases in between. The CDR3 region is CASSLFAGEDGPRYEQYF. The CDR3 nucleotides read TGTGCCAGCAGTTTATTTGCTGGGGAAGACGGTCCTCGGTACGAGCAGTACTTC.

The table lists this clonotype with a few counts. This rearrangement joins TRBV4-1 to TRBJ2-7; no definite D call. The CDR3 extends over 15 amino acids. Deletions cut 1 base from V and 3 bases from J, with 13 bases between. Germline lookup yields CDR1 MGHRA and CDR2 YSYEKL. The CDR3 DNA is TGCGCCAGCAGCCAAGTCGTAACGGTAGACTACGAGCAGTACTTC. Translation: CASSQVVTVDYEQYF.